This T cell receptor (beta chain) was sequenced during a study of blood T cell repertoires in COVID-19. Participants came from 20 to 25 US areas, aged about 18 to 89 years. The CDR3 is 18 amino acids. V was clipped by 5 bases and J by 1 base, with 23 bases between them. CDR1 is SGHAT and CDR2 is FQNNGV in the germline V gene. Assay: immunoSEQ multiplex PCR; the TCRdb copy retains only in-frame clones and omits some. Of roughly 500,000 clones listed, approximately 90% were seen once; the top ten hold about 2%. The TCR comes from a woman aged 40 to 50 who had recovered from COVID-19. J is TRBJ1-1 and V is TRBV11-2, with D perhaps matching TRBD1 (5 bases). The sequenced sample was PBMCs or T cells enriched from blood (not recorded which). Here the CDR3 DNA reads TGTGCCAGCAGCCCCTTCTATTTGGTCGGGGGATGGAACACTGAAGCTTTCTTT. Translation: CASSPFYLVGGWNTEAFF.